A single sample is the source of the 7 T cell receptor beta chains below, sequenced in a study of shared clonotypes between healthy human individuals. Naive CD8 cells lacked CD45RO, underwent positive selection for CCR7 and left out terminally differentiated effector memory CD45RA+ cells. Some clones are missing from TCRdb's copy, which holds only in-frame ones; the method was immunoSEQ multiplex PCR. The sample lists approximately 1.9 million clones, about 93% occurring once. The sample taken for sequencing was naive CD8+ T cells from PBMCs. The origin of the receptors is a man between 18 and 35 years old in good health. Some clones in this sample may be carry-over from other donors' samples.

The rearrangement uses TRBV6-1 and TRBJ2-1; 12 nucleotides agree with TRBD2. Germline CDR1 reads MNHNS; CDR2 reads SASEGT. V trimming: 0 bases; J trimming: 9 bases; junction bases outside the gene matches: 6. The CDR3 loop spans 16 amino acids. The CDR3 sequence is CASSEARTSGIVEQFF. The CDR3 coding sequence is TGTGCCAGCAGTGAAGCCCGGACTAGCGGGATTGTTGAGCAGTTCTTC.

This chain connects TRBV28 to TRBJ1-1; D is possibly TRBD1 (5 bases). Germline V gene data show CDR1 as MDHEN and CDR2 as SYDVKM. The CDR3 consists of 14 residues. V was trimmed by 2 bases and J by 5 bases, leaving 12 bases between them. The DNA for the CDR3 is TGTGCCAGCAGTTTAAAGGAGGGGAGGACTGAAGCTTTCTTT. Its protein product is CASSLKEGRTEAFF.

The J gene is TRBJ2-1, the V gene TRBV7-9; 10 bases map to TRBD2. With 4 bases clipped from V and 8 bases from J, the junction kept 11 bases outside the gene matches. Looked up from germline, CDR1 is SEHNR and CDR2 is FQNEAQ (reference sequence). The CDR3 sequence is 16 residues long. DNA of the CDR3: TGTGCCAGCAGCTCCTATCTAGCGGGAGTGATAGATGAGCAGTTCTTC. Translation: CASSSYLAGVIDEQFF.

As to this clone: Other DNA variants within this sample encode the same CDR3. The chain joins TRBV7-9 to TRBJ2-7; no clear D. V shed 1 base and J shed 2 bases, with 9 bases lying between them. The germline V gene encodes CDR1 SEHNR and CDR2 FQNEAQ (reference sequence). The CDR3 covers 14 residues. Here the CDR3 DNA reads TGTGCCAGCAGCTTAGTTGGCAGCACCTACGAGCAGTACTTC. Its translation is CASSLVGSTYEQYF.

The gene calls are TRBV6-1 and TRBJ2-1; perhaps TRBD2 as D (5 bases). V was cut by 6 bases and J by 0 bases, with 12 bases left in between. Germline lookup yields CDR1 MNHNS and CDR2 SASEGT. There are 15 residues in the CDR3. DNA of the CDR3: TGTGCCAGCAGAGCGGACCGTCTCTCCTACAATGAGCAGTTCTTC. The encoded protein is CASRADRLSYNEQFF.

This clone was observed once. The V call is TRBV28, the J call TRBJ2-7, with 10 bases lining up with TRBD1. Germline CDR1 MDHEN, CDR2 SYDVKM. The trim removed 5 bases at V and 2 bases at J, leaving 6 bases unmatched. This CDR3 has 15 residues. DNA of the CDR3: TGTGCCAGCAGTGGGCCGGGACAGGGGACCTACGAGCAGTACTTC. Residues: CASSGPGQGTYEQYF.

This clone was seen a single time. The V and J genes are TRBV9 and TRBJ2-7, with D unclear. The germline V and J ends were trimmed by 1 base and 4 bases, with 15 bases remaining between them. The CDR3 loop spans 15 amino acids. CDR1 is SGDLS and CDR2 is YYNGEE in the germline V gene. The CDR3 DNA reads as TGTGCCAGCAGCGTAAACGAGTTCGACCCATACGAGCAGTACTTC. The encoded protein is CASSVNEFDPYEQYF.